This TCR beta chain originates from a study of early T cells in non-severe SARS-CoV-2 infection. The germline V gene has CDR1 WSHSY and CDR2 SAAADI. The ends were cut back, 2 bases at V and 12 bases at J, with 11 bases in the middle. There are 12 residues in the CDR3. Unique molecular identifiers tagged individual cDNA molecules. Via MiXCR, TCRdb re-called the 5' RACE reads, giving one row per CDR3 protein. The sample shows some 100,000 distinct CDR3 sequences, about 15% of them seen only once. This clonotype was obtained from an adult who was a healthcare worker with PCR-confirmed SARS-CoV-2 infection or an uninfected control (not recorded which). J is TRBJ2-4 and V is TRBV10-2; D remains ambiguous. The sequenced sample consisted of whole blood. CDR3 sequence: CASSEEWSDQYF. In nucleotides, the CDR3 is TGCGCCAGCAGTGAGGAGTGGTCAGATCAGTACTTC.